This T cell receptor (beta chain) derives from a study of blood T cell repertoires in COVID-19. Study as a whole: From the United States, Italy and Spain came samples of acute and convalescent COVID-19. T cells, B-cell-depleted T cells, or PBMCs provided the cDNA or gDNA that served as material.

Original processing notes: Reference gene primer amplification in the assay estimated nucleated cell counts. The assay was immunoSEQ multiplex PCR, and TCRdb's table has in-frame clones only and misses some. For V, J and clone size, that table is used; D and trimming come from the DNA. This table has 200,000 to 300,000 clones, roughly 88% appearing once. CDR3 length equals 17 residues. Trimming cost V 6 bases and J 5 bases; bases outside gene matches: 15. Germline assignment: CDR1 MNHNS and CDR2 SASEGT. This receptor was taken from a man aged 40-50 years who had recovered from COVID-19. The chain couples TRBV6-1 to TRBJ2-5; 10 bases map to TRBD2. Sequenced input: peripheral blood. The CDR3 DNA is TGTGCCAGCAGGGAACAGCCCGTACTAGCGGGGATGGAGACCCAGTACTTC. Residues: CASREQPVLAGMETQYF.